This TCR beta chain came from a study of blood T cell repertoires in COVID-19. Study-level information: PBMCs, B-cell-depleted T cells, or T cells were the source of the cDNA or gDNA that made up the material.

Researchers sorted participants into cohorts using their self-reported clinical history. Cohort 3 recovery required two negative PCRs, clearance, or symptom resolution. As processed by the authors: Estimated nucleated cell counts came from reference gene primer amplification. Method: immunoSEQ multiplex PCR; TCRdb's copy keeps in-frame clones and lacks some. V, J and clone size were drawn from that table, and D and trimming were deduced from the DNA. The table has 180,000 or so clones, roughly 82% seen once. Sequencing was done on a sample of PBMCs or T cells enriched from blood (not recorded which). The sequence came from a man aged 45 to 65 who had recovered from COVID-19.

CDR3 bases: TGTGCCAGCAGCCTCACAGGGGTTAGGGACACCGGGGAGCTGTTTTTT. Amino acid sequence: CASSLTGVRDTGELFF. The V gene is TRBV27, the J gene TRBJ2-2; the match to TRBD1 covers 7 bases. Germline trimming cut 6 bases from V and 3 bases from J; bases unmatched to any gene: 10. The germline gives CDR1 MNHEY, CDR2 SMNVEV (reference sequence). This CDR3 is 16 amino acids long.